The sequence of this T cell receptor (beta chain) was determined in a study of PD-L1 blockade in urothelial cancer. About the study: From 2014, patients received atezolizumab, given as 1,200 mg intravenously every 3 weeks. It was at 3 weeks (second dose) and 6 weeks after treatment start that blood was analyzed. Blood samples had a median of approximately 150,000 T cells.

Time point in this sample: pretreatment peripheral blood. Every PCR got spiked synthetic TCR analog templates. This table comes from immunoSEQ multiplex PCR, and its TCRdb copy is limited to in-frame clones, with some not included. The sample has 70,000 to 75,000 clones, roughly 90% seen once. The ends lost 0 bases at V and 5 bases at J; junction bases unmatched: 1. The CDR3 is 15 amino acids. In germline, CDR1 is MNHNY, CDR2 SVGAGI (reference sequence). The source is a man between 65 and 85 years old with urothelial cancer. Sequenced here: PBMCs, sampled around atezolizumab (anti-PD-L1) treatment. The V gene is TRBV6-6, the J gene TRBJ2-5, with TRBD2 identical over 12 bases. This CDR3 reads CASSYSGTSGETQYF. The DNA of the CDR3 is TGTGCCAGCAGTTACTCGGGGACTAGCGGGGAGACCCAGTACTTC.